In its sample, the clone carrying this T cell receptor (beta chain) was seen a few times. The antigen is unknown. The record originates from a study of identical twins. Regarding the study as a whole: Part of the zero-insertion signal could reflect confounding by invariant MAIT and iNKT cells. High-abundance cord blood beta clonotypes had fewer insertions; memory repertoires showed none.

Trimming shortened V by 6 bases and J by 7 bases, and 16 bases separated the two germline ends. The germline gives CDR1 MNHEY, CDR2 SMNVEV (reference sequence). This CDR3 comprises 15 residues. Template switching introduced a universal primer site, and the cDNA bore unique molecular identifiers. TCRdb itself ran the 5' RACE reads through MiXCR, one entry per CDR3 protein. This table holds fewer than 450,000 distinct CDR3 sequences, 9% to 10% found once. The donor group consisted entirely of healthy Caucasians. The chain links TRBV27 to TRBJ1-6, with D perhaps TRBD1 (6 bases). The sequenced sample consisted of naive T cells sorted from blood. This TCR was recovered from a woman between 45 and 60 years old in good health. The CDR3, as DNA: TGTGCCAGCAGCCCTCTTCCACAGGGAAATTCACCCCTCCACTTT. Protein sequence: CASSPLPQGNSPLHF.